This T cell receptor (beta chain) is drawn from a study of cytomegalovirus exposure and HLA in healthy donors. General study findings and limits: Common viral pathogens were later found to be apparently linked to several of the most significant clusters. Association of a missense DCLRE1C variant with TCR beta V- and J-gene trimming was reported in a later analysis. A later analysis revealed that TCR association rates differed between HLA loci, peaking at DRB1 and bottoming out at HLA-C. It was 150 to 200 TCR beta chains that were listed as cytomegalovirus-associated.

As for this clone: What it binds is not known.

Primers: 60 Vbeta forward and 13 Jbeta reverse. Using immunoSEQ multiplex PCR, the repertoire was profiled, and TCRdb retains in-frame clones only, with some absent. The repertoire has 150,000 to 200,000 clones, about 86% of them found once; the top ten carry approximately 1.8%. CDR1 is MNHEY, CDR2 SVGAGI, per germline. The CDR3 consists of 14 residues. Trimming took off 2 bases at V and 5 bases at J, with 12 bases between the two ends. The receptor was derived from a man in his forties or fifties in good health and CMV-seropositive. The V call is TRBV6-5, the J call TRBJ1-1; D may be TRBD1 (5 bases). Sequenced material: PBMCs. The CDR3 spells CASSYGQGGTEAFF. CDR3 nucleotide sequence: TGTGCCAGCAGTTACGGGCAGGGAGGGACTGAAGCTTTCTTT.